This record concerns one TCR beta chain sequence. The data originate from a study of blood T cell repertoires in COVID-19. Original methodology: Nucleated cell number was recorded as an estimate derived from reference gene primer amplification. This table comes from immunoSEQ multiplex PCR, and its TCRdb copy is limited to in-frame clones, with some not included. V, J and clone size are those of that table, while D and trimming were read from the DNA. The sample carries fewer than 250,000 clones, about 83% recorded once. Looked up from germline, CDR1 is MNHEY and CDR2 is SVGAGI. CDR3 length equals 14 residues. With 5 bases clipped from V and 5 bases from J, the junction kept 6 bases outside the gene matches.

The rearrangement uses TRBV6-5 and TRBJ2-3; 8 nucleotides line up with TRBD1. The specimen was PBMCs or T cells enriched from blood (not recorded which). The clonotype originates from a woman aged 35 to 49 who had been exposed to COVID-19. The CDR3 nucleotides are TGTGCCAGCAGTCCCAGGGGGCGCGGAGATACGCAGTATTTT. It encodes CASSPRGRGDTQYF.